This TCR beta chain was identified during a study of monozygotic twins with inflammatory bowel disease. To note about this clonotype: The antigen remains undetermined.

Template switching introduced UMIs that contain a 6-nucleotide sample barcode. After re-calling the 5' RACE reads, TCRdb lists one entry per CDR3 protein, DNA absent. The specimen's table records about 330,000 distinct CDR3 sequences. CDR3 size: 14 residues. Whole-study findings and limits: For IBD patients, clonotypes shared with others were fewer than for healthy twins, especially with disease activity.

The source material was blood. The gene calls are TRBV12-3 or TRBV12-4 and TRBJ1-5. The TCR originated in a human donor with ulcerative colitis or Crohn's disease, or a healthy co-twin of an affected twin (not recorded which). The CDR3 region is CASSPSLSNQPQHF.